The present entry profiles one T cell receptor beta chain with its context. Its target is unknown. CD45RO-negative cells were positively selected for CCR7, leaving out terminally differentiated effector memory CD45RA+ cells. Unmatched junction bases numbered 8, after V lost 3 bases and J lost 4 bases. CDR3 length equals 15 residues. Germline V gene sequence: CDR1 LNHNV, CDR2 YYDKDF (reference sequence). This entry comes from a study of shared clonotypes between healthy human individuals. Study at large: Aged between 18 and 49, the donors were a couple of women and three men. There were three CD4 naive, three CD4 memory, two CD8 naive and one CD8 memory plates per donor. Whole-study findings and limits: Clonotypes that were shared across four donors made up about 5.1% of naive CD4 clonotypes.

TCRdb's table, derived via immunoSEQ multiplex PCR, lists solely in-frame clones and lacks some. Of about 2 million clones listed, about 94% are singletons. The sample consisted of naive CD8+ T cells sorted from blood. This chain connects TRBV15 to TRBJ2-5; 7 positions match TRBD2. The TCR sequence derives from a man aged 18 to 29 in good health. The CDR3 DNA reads TGTGCCACCAGCAGCCTTCGACTAGCCGCAGAGACCCAGTACTTC. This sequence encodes CATSSLRLAAETQYF.